Presented here are 28 T cell receptor beta chains from one specimen sequenced in a study of blood T cells in healthy people across ages. Then a second PCR, running about 6 to 11 cycles, was carried out with a sample-barcoded 5' primer and a J-beta primer mix. In TCRdb, the 5' RACE reads were re-called with MiXCR into one record per CDR3 protein. This repertoire shows hundreds of thousands of distinct CDR3 sequences, around half found once; its top ten account for under 30%. Sequencing input: blood. The receptor set was obtained from a man at least 80 years old in good health.

The chain uses TRBV7-9 and TRBJ2-2; TRBD2 agrees at 15 bases. J gave up 0 bases and V 4 bases, and 3 bases lay outside the gene matches. This CDR3 is built from 18 residues. Germline V gives CDR1 SEHNR, CDR2 FQNEAQ (reference sequence). In DNA, the CDR3 is TGTGCCAGCAGCTACGGGACTAGCGGGAGGACGAACACCGGGGAGCTGTTTTTT. Its protein is CASSYGTSGRTNTGELFF.

In this sample, this clonotype turned up a few times. The chain links TRBV28 to TRBJ2-7; D possibly corresponds to TRBD2 (5 bases). The V end lost 2 bases, the J end lost 4 bases, and 18 bases lay between the germline ends. The V gene's germline CDR1 is MDHEN and CDR2 SYDVKM. This CDR3 is 16 amino acids long. For the CDR3, the DNA is TGTGCCAGCAGTTTAGGAGGTGGCGGAGTAGCGTACGAGCAGTACTTC. It translates to CASSLGGGGVAYEQYF.

The gene calls are TRBV9 and TRBJ2-7; D gene unclear. Trimming took 0 bases from V and 4 from J, leaving 8 bases between them. Per the germline V gene, CDR1 is SGDLS and CDR2 is YYNGEE. The CDR3 contains 13 residues. The CDR3 bases are TGTGCCAGCAGCGTAGGACTTACTTACGAGCAGTACTTC. This sequence encodes CASSVGLTYEQYF.

Worth noting for this clonotype: At one end the junction does not follow the germline gene, possibly because of a read error. V is TRBV20-1 and J is TRBJ2-3; D possibly uses TRBD1 or TRBD2 (5 bases each). CDR3 length equals 14 residues. The germline V gene encodes CDR1 DFQATT and CDR2 SNEGSKA (reference sequence). In DNA form, the CDR3 reads TGCAGTGCTAGAGCCCAGGCCGGGGCAGATATGCAGTATTTT. Translation gives CSARAQAGADMQYF.

This chain joins TRBV27 and TRBJ2-5; 7 bases are shared with TRBD2. The closer fit of TRBJ2-7 to the DNA end suggests the J call may be wrong. The germline V gene encodes CDR1 MNHEY and CDR2 SMNVEV (reference sequence). CDR3 size: 15 residues. CDR3 bases: TGTGCCAGCAGGCCGGGAGGTACCATCGCGTACGAGCAGTACTTC. This encodes CASRPGGTIAYEQYF.

This chain links TRBV12-3 or TRBV12-4 with TRBJ1-1, with a possible D match to TRBD1 (6 bases). The CDR3 contains 13 residues. Trimming left V 5 bases short and J 7 bases short, with 14 bases between. As DNA, the CDR3 is TGTGCCAGCAGTCGCGGGACAAGGGGTGAAGCTTTCTTT. Amino acids: CASSRGTRGEAFF.

The J gene is TRBJ2-7, the V gene TRBV10-1, with D possibly called TRBD1 or TRBD2 (5 bases each). CDR1 is WNHNN and CDR2 is SYGVQD in the germline V gene (reference sequence). Trimming removed 7 bases from V and 4 bases from J, with 17 bases in between. There are 14 residues in the CDR3. CDR3 residues: CASIRDGLPYEQYF. CDR3 DNA: TGCGCCAGCATCCGGGACGGCCTCCCGTACGAGCAGTACTTC.

Details on this clonotype: An end of the junction does not agree with germline; a read error may underlie this. V gene TRBV20-1 combines with J gene TRBJ2-1; the D call may be TRBD1 or TRBD2 (5 bases each). Germline loops: CDR1 DFQATT, CDR2 SNEGSKA (reference sequence). The CDR3 runs to 12 residues. CDR3 DNA sequence: TGCAGTGCGCGAGAGGGGTTCGATGAGCAGGTCTTC. This sequence encodes CSAREGFDEQVF.

Only a few counts were recorded for this clonotype. The V call is TRBV30, the J call TRBJ2-5, with D uncertain. V was cut by 4 bases and J by 4 bases, with 10 bases left in between. CDR1 and CDR2 (germline): GTSNPN, SVGIG (reference sequence). The CDR3 contains 12 residues. This CDR3 reads CAWTRTGETQYF. The CDR3 coding sequence is TGTGCCTGGACTCGGACGGGAGAGACCCAGTACTTC.

This chain joins TRBV28 and TRBJ1-1; weak D call: TRBD1 (5 bases). CDR3 length: 13 residues. Germline CDR1 MDHEN, CDR2 SYDVKM. The V gene lost 7 bases and the J gene lost 6 bases, with 15 bases spanning the gap. The CDR3 is CASTHRDHPEAFF. The CDR3 region has the DNA TGTGCCAGCACCCACCGGGACCACCCTGAAGCTTTCTTT.

This clonotype has ten or more counts. The rearrangement joins TRBV11-2 to TRBJ2-5; D unclear. CDR1 SGHAT and CDR2 FQNNGV come from the germline V gene. Trimming removed 1 base at V and 7 bases at J, with 4 bases between. The CDR3 runs 11 residues. CDR3: CASSLGGTQYF. The CDR3 DNA reads as TGTGCCAGCAGCTTAGGGGGGACCCAGTACTTC.

This clonotype showed up many times. The rearrangement links TRBV6-6 to TRBJ2-5, with TRBD1 matching over 10 bases. Per germline, CDR1 MNHNY and CDR2 SVGAGI (reference sequence). Trimming removed 2 bases from V and 1 base from J; junction bases left unmatched: 7. This CDR3 has 17 residues. The CDR3 DNA reads TGTGCCAGCAGTTACGCCCGGGACAGGGGATTCCAAGAGACCCAGTACTTC. Residues: CASSYARDRGFQETQYF.

Concerning this clonotype itself: This clone may be a read error of a much larger clone one base away. The gene calls are TRBV11-1 and TRBJ2-5; D is uncertain. Per the germline V gene, CDR1 is SGHAT and CDR2 is FQDESV (reference sequence). This CDR3 is built from 14 residues. V was trimmed by 5 bases and J by 11 bases, leaving 21 bases between them. Here the CDR3 DNA reads TGTGCCAGCAGCCCAACGTCACGTGGGAATGAGCAGTACTTC. Its translation: CASSPTSRGNEQYF. Full variable domain (missing parts from reference TRBV11-1 and TRBJ2-5): EAEVAQSPRYKITEKSQAVAFWCDPISGHATLYWYRQILGQGPELLVQFQDESVVDDSQLPKDRFSAERLKGVDSTLKIQPAELGDSAMYLCASSPTSRGNEQYFGPGTRLLVL.

This rearrangement joins TRBV20-1 to TRBJ2-1; D remains unclear. V was clipped by 3 bases and J by 7 bases, with 10 bases between them. The CDR3 has 12 amino acids. Germline V gene sequence: CDR1 DFQATT, CDR2 SNEGSKA (reference sequence). The chain's CDR3 is CSASPGRNEQFF. DNA of the CDR3: TGCAGTGCTAGCCCAGGACGTAATGAGCAGTTCTTC.

The chain couples TRBV7-2 to TRBJ1-4; D not certain. This CDR3 spans 14 amino acids. Germline loops: CDR1 SGHTA, CDR2 FQGNSA. With 1 base removed from V and 7 bases from J, the gap between germline ends came to 10 bases. In nucleotides, the CDR3 is TGTGCCAGCAGCTTAGTGGGGTCCAGTGAAAAACTGTTTTTT. Translated, it gives CASSLVGSSEKLFF. Full variable domain (remainder filled in from reference TRBV7-2 and TRBJ1-4): GAGVSQSPSNKVTEKGKDVELRCDPISGHTALYWYRQSLGQGLEFLIYFQGNSAPDKSGLPSDRFSAERTGGSVSTLTIQRTQQEDSAVYLCASSLVGSSEKLFFGSGTQLSVL.

This clonotype appeared a single time. The J gene is TRBJ1-2, the V gene TRBV20-1, with D possibly TRBD1 on 6 matching bases. The CDR3 is made up of 13 amino acids. Germline V gene sequence: CDR1 DFQATT, CDR2 SNEGSKA (reference sequence). With 6 bases removed from V and 3 bases from J, the gap between germline ends came to 14 bases. CDR3 region: CSAEDSYYYGYTF. CDR3 coding DNA: TGCAGTGCCGAGGACAGTTACTACTATGGCTACACCTTC.

Here the CDR3 DNA reads TGTGCCAGCAGCTTAAGCCTGGGGGGCCACCTGTATGAGCAGTTCTTC. This encodes CASSLSLGGHLYEQFF. This chain links TRBV3-1 with TRBJ2-1, with D perhaps being TRBD1 or TRBD2 (6 bases each). Trimming removed 5 bases at V and 8 bases at J, with 22 bases between. The CDR3 length is 16 residues. Per germline, CDR1 LGHDT and CDR2 YNNKEL (reference sequence).

The rearrangement joins TRBV5-1 to TRBJ1-1; D possibly corresponds to TRBD1 (5 bases). CDR1 and CDR2 from the germline V gene are SGHRS and YFSETQ. Trimming stripped 4 bases from V and 2 bases from J, with 12 bases between. The CDR3 sequence is 14 residues long. CDR3 region: CASSRDSPNTEAFF. The CDR3 nucleotides are TGCGCCAGCAGCCGCGACAGCCCCAACACTGAAGCTTTCTTT. Full variable domain (outside the CDR3, taken from reference TRBV5-1 and TRBJ1-1): KAGVTQTPRYLIKTRGQQVTLSCSPISGHRSVSWYQQTPGQGLQFLFEYFSETQRNKGNFPGRFSGRQFSNSRSEMNVSTLELGDSALYLCASSRDSPNTEAFFGQGTRLTVV.

This clonotype was counted at least ten times. This CDR3 is CSARSRQGVRGETQYF. The CDR3, as DNA: TGCAGTGCTAGGTCGAGACAGGGAGTCCGAGGAGAGACCCAGTACTTC. The chain links TRBV20-1 to TRBJ2-5; 7 bases map to TRBD1. Trimming took 3 bases from V and 4 from J; bases not matched to a gene: 14. The CDR3 runs to 16 residues. Looked up from germline, CDR1 is DFQATT and CDR2 is SNEGSKA (reference sequence).

J is TRBJ1-5 and V is TRBV12-3 or TRBV12-4, with 7 bases identical to TRBD1. This CDR3 has 16 residues. Trimming at V came to 4 bases and at J to 6 bases, leaving 12 bases not matched to a gene. DNA for the CDR3: TGTGCCAGCAGTTCCGGACAGGCACACCCCATTCAGCCCCAGCATTTT. Residues: CASSSGQAHPIQPQHF.

The chain employs TRBV7-2 and TRBJ1-2, with D possibly TRBD1 on 6 matching bases. CDR3 length: 13 residues. With 8 bases removed from V and 0 bases from J, the gap between germline ends came to 10 bases. Germline lookup yields CDR1 SGHTA and CDR2 FQGNSA. The CDR3 here is CASAGGPNYGYTF. Written as DNA, the CDR3 is TGTGCCAGCGCCGGGGGGCCTAACTATGGCTACACCTTC.

This rearrangement joins TRBV20-1 to TRBJ2-7, with 10 bases that match TRBD2. Germline V gene sequence: CDR1 DFQATT, CDR2 SNEGSKA (reference sequence). The CDR3 sequence is 14 residues long. V was clipped by 6 bases and J by 2 bases; unmatched bases: 7. CDR3 loop: CSALGTSATYEQYF. DNA for the CDR3: TGCAGTGCCCTCGGGACTAGCGCAACCTACGAGCAGTACTTC.

The chain links TRBV12-3 or TRBV12-4 to TRBJ2-5; TRBD2 matches 9 bases. This CDR3 has 14 residues. V lost 5 bases, J lost 5 bases, and 6 bases stayed unmatched. The CDR3 loop is CASSTRTSAETQYF. In DNA form, the CDR3 reads TGTGCCAGCAGTACACGGACTAGCGCTGAGACCCAGTACTTC.

This clonotype was recorded many times. V gene TRBV7-2 combines with J gene TRBJ2-1, with D possibly being TRBD1 (5 bases). V lost 5 bases and J lost 10, with 15 bases in between. The CDR3 has 13 residues. Per germline, CDR1 SGHTA and CDR2 FQGNSA. Here the CDR3 DNA reads TGTGCCAGCAGCGCCAACAGGTTTGGCGAGCAGTTCTTC. Encoded protein: CASSANRFGEQFF.

The rearrangement joins TRBV9 to TRBJ2-4; D not certain. With 3 bases removed from V and 0 bases from J, the gap between germline ends came to 13 bases. The CDR3 length is 16 residues. CDR1 is SGDLS and CDR2 is YYNGEE in the germline V gene. Written as DNA, the CDR3 is TGTGCCAGCAGCGCGTGGGTCTTTCTAGCCAAAAACATTCAGTACTTC. Encoded protein: CASSAWVFLAKNIQYF.

This clonotype was observed a few times. This chain joins TRBV18 and TRBJ2-1; possibly TRBD2 for D (5 bases). V was clipped by 3 bases and J by 4 bases, with 13 bases between them. The germline CDR1 and CDR2 sequences are KGHSH and LQKENI. This CDR3 contains 15 residues. CDR3 sequence: CASSPLAAPYNEQFF. CDR3 DNA: TGTGCCAGCTCACCCCTAGCCGCGCCTTACAATGAGCAGTTCTTC.

This rearrangement joins TRBV7-2 to TRBJ2-1; D may correspond to TRBD1 or TRBD2 (7 bases each). CDR1 is SGHTA and CDR2 is FQGNSA in the germline V gene. V lost 5 bases and J 8 bases, leaving 16 bases between the germline ends. This CDR3 has 14 residues. The CDR3 DNA sequence: TGTGCCAGCAGCCGGGGGGACAGAGCCTATGAGCAGTTCTTC. Its translation is CASSRGDRAYEQFF.

This clonotype appeared a few times. The rearrangement joins TRBV15 to TRBJ1-1; the D is unclear. Germline V CDR1 and CDR2: LNHNV, YYDKDF (reference sequence). The CDR3 consists of 13 residues. V was clipped by 6 bases and J by 0 bases, with 8 bases between them. The CDR3 nucleotides are TGTGCCACCAGTGGGGAGATGAACACTGAAGCTTTCTTT. Encoded protein: CATSGEMNTEAFF.